This T cell receptor (beta chain) was identified during a study of cytomegalovirus exposure and HLA in healthy donors. Study-level results: Analysis performed later showed TCR beta chains linked to HLA being more clonally expanded than equally common others.

13 Jbeta primers and 60 Vbeta primers were used for the PCR. Measured with immunoSEQ multiplex PCR; TCRdb has only the in-frame clones, and not every one. Its table records 100,000 to 150,000 clones. In regard to this clone: What it binds is unknown.

Germline CDR1 SGHRS, CDR2 YFSETQ. The CDR3 sequence is 13 residues long. Germline trimming cut 5 bases from V and 6 bases from J; bases unmatched to any gene: 4. The receptor was derived from a man aged 35 to 55 in good health and CMV-seronegative. V and J are TRBV5-1 and TRBJ2-1; TRBD1 matches at 8 bases. The sequencing input was PBMCs. The CDR3 reads CASRQGASNEQFF. The CDR3, as DNA: TGCGCCAGCAGGCAGGGGGCAAGCAATGAGCAGTTCTTC.